This passage covers 13 T cell receptor beta chains from one sample sequenced in a study of cytomegalovirus exposure and HLA in healthy donors. The PCR had 60 Vbeta and 13 Jbeta primers. Generated by immunoSEQ multiplex PCR, the TCRdb table keeps only in-frame clones and is missing some. Here the sample spans around 160,000 clones, around 65% being singletons. The sequenced material came from PBMCs. Source of these receptors: a woman aged 40-49 years in good health and CMV-seropositive.

This rearrangement joins TRBV27 to TRBJ2-7; 8 bases are shared with TRBD2. The CDR3 is made up of 15 amino acids. Germline V gives CDR1 MNHEY, CDR2 SMNVEV (reference sequence). V lost 5 bases to trimming and J lost 6 bases; unmatched junction nucleotides: 12. CDR3 loop: CASSPIEAGALEQYF. The CDR3 nucleotides are TGTGCCAGCAGTCCCATAGAAGCGGGAGCCCTCGAGCAGTACTTC.

This clone was seen more than once but under ten times. The rearrangement joins TRBV4-3 to TRBJ1-2; no reliable D call. CDR3 length equals 13 residues. The germline V gene has CDR1 LGHNA and CDR2 YSLEER. V shed 0 bases and J shed 8 bases, with 10 bases lying between them. CDR3 DNA sequence: TGCGCCAGCAGCCAAGAGAGGGCCGGAGGCTACACCTTC. This gives the protein CASSQERAGGYTF.

Comment on this clone: One end of the junction is discordant with germline, which a read error may explain. The chain joins TRBV4-1 to TRBJ2-7; D ambiguous. Germline assignment: CDR1 MGHRA and CDR2 YSYEKL. This CDR3 is 11 amino acids long. The CDR3 sequence is CASSQIKRVFF. CDR3 DNA sequence: TGCGCCAGCAGCCAGATCAAACGGGTCTTTTTC.

CDR3 in DNA: TGTGCTAGTGCTCCGGCAGGGGATTCCTACGAGCAGTACTTC. It specifies CASAPAGDSYEQYF. The gene calls are TRBV12-5 and TRBJ2-7, with a weak D call TRBD1 (6 bases). The V and J ends lost 7 bases and 1 base respectively, with 14 bases between them. Germline lookup yields CDR1 LGHNT and CDR2 FRNRAP. The CDR3 runs to 14 residues.

The chain employs TRBV18 and TRBJ2-5; a possible D gene is TRBD1 (6 bases). Per germline, CDR1 KGHSH and CDR2 LQKENI. Trimming removed 2 bases at V and 5 bases at J, with 21 bases between. CDR3 length equals 17 residues. The CDR3 DNA reads as TGTGCCAGCTCACCAGTCGGTCCAGGGGAGATTTGGGAGACCCAGTACTTC. It codes for CASSPVGPGEIWETQYF.

This clone has more than one count but fewer than ten. This chain links TRBV5-1 with TRBJ2-1; D is possibly TRBD2 (5 bases). Germline lookup yields CDR1 SGHRS and CDR2 YFSETQ. V dropped 5 bases and J dropped 10 bases, with 19 bases sitting between them. The CDR3 runs 14 residues. Here the CDR3 DNA reads TGCGCCAGCAGGGGAGACTTCACCCGCGAGGAGCAGTTCTTC. As protein: CASRGDFTREEQFF.

J is TRBJ1-4 and V is TRBV19, with a tentative D call TRBD1 (5 bases). The ends were cut back, 3 bases at V and 8 bases at J, with 13 bases in the middle. The CDR3 is made up of 14 amino acids. Looked up from germline, CDR1 is LNHDA and CDR2 is SQIVND (reference sequence). The CDR3 sequence: CASSMSRVGEKLFF. CDR3 sequence (DNA): TGTGCCAGTAGTATGTCCAGGGTGGGCGAAAAACTGTTTTTT.

This chain links TRBV28 with TRBJ2-2, with D hard to call. V lost 5 bases and J lost 4, with 8 bases in between. Germline values: CDR1 MDHEN, CDR2 SYDVKM. This CDR3 comprises 13 residues. The CDR3 sequence: CASSPIPTGELFF. The CDR3 DNA is TGTGCCAGCAGTCCCATCCCCACCGGGGAGCTGTTTTTT.

V usage is TRBV5-4 and J usage is TRBJ2-1, with D unresolved. CDR1 is SGHNT and CDR2 is YYREEE in the germline V gene (reference sequence). Trimming took off 0 bases at V and 9 bases at J, with 7 bases between the two ends. The CDR3 length is 12 residues. CDR3 sequence: CASSLGGPEQFF. DNA of the CDR3: TGTGCCAGCAGCTTGGGTGGGCCTGAGCAGTTCTTC.

The V call is TRBV6-6, the J call TRBJ2-7, with 10 bases aligning to TRBD1. The V and J ends lost 2 bases and 5 bases, in that order; junction bases with no gene match: 6. CDR1 and CDR2 (germline): MNHNY, SVGAGI (reference sequence). This CDR3 spans 15 amino acids. The CDR3 loop reads CASSYPGQGYHEQYF. The CDR3 nucleotides read TGTGCCAGCAGTTACCCGGGACAGGGGTACCACGAGCAGTACTTC.

This rearrangement joins TRBV11-2 to TRBJ2-3, with 11 bases identical to TRBD2. The V gene end was trimmed by 4 bases and the J gene end by 7 bases; junction bases not matched to a gene: 4. This CDR3 is 14 amino acids long. The germline V gene encodes CDR1 SGHAT and CDR2 FQNNGV. The chain's CDR3 is CASSSRLAGNTQYF. The CDR3 DNA follows: TGTGCCAGCAGCTCCCGACTAGCGGGGAATACGCAGTATTTT. Looking up the rest from reference TRBV11-2 and TRBJ2-3 gives the full variable domain: EAGVAQSPRYKIIEKRQSVAFWCNPISGHATLYWYQQILGQGPKLLIQFQNNGVVDDSQLPKDRFSAERLKGVDSTLKIQPAKLEDSAVYLCASSSRLAGNTQYFGPGTRLTVL.

The sample holds a few counts of this clone. This sequence joins TRBV6-5 and TRBJ1-4, with 7 positions matching TRBD1. The CDR3 consists of 15 residues. Germline V gives CDR1 MNHEY, CDR2 SVGAGI. Trimming removed 6 bases from V and 6 bases from J; junction bases left unmatched: 10. CDR3 DNA: TGTGCCAGCAGCCCGACAGGGACCTGGGATGAAAAACTGTTTTTT. This gives the protein CASSPTGTWDEKLFF.

This clone has only one observation. The rearrangement joins TRBV5-1 to TRBJ2-7; 7 nucleotides align to TRBD1. Germline V gives CDR1 SGHRS, CDR2 YFSETQ. V trimming: 2 bases; J trimming: 2 bases; junction bases outside the gene matches: 4. The CDR3 consists of 14 residues. The CDR3 nucleotides are TGCGCCAGCAGCTTAGCGACAGGGACCTACGAGCAGTACTTC. It encodes CASSLATGTYEQYF. Looking up the rest from reference TRBV5-1 and TRBJ2-7 gives the full variable domain: KAGVTQTPRYLIKTRGQQVTLSCSPISGHRSVSWYQQTPGQGLQFLFEYFSETQRNKGNFPGRFSGRQFSNSRSEMNVSTLELGDSALYLCASSLATGTYEQYFGPGTRLTVT.